These T cell receptor beta chains were read from a single sample in a study of control samples from healthy donors and cancer patients. Some clones are missing from TCRdb's copy, which holds only in-frame ones; the method was immunoSEQ multiplex PCR. The data hold about 80,000 clones, with 84% observed a single time. Material for sequencing was PBMCs. Source of these receptors: a man in his fifties or sixties with head and neck cancer. Each CDR3 is given with its conserved first and last residue. A D gene is named only where the DNA matches it firmly. Expanded clones are given a class, and other clones once, few, many or no size at all.

>-|TRBV4-2|TRBJ1-6|-
TGTGCCAGCAGCTCTCTCCGGGATAATTCACCCCTCCACTTT
CASSSLRDNSPLHF
>-|TRBV2|TRBJ1-3|-
TGTGCCAGCAGTCTCATAGGAAACACCATATATTTT
CASSLIGNTIYF
>few|TRBV27|TRBJ2-3|-
TGTGCCAGCAGTTCGACCGGGGGTGATACGCAGTATTTT
CASSSTGGDTQYF
>-|TRBV6-5|TRBJ1-2|TRBD1
TGTGCCAGCAGTCACCCTCGACAGGGGAACTATGGCTACACCTTC
CASSHPRQGNYGYTF
>-|TRBV6-4|TRBJ1-5|-
TGTGCCAGCATCCTACCCGCAGACAATCAGCCCCAGCATTTT
CASILPADNQPQHF
>few|TRBV5-5|TRBJ1-6|-
TGTGCCAGCAGCTTGTATAAGGGGGGTTGGGGAACGAATAATTCACCCCTCCACTTT
CASSLYKGGWGTNNSPLHF
>once|TRBV11-2|TRBJ2-1|-
TGTGCCAGCAGCTTAGTGCTTTCTGGACGGGGAGACAATGAGCAGTTCTTC
CASSLVLSGRGDNEQFF
>-|TRBV6-1|TRBJ2-3|TRBD2
TGTGCCAGCAGTGAAGGGACTAGCGGGAGTTGGGGAACGCAGTATTTT
CASSEGTSGSWGTQYF
>-|TRBV15|TRBJ1-1|-
TGTGCCACCAGCAGAGATACCGGACACACTGAAGCTTTCTTT
CATSRDTGHTEAFF
>-|TRBV6-5|TRBJ2-1|-
TGTGCCAGCAGTAAGCCAGCGGCGGATGAGCAGTTCTTC
CASSKPAADEQFF
>-|TRBV3-1/TRBV3-2|TRBJ2-5|-
TGTGCCAGCAGCCAAGATCAATGGGGAGAGACCCAGTACTTC
CASSQDQWGETQYF
>few|TRBV15|TRBJ2-1|TRBD2
TGTGCCACCAGCAGAGGTGGGACTAGCGGGAGAGGACTCAATGAGCAGTTCTTC
CATSRGGTSGRGLNEQFF
>-|TRBV7-9|TRBJ2-1|TRBD1
TGTGCCAGCAGCCCTAGACAGGGAAGGCCCGTCAAGCAGTTCTTC
CASSPRQGRPVKQFF
>-|TRBV6-2/TRBV6-3|TRBJ2-3|-
TGTGCCAGCAGTTCCAGAGAAGCAGATACGCAGTATTTT
CASSSREADTQYF
>-|TRBV2|TRBJ2-2|TRBD2
TGTGCCACCTCTCGACTAGCGGGAAGGAGCACCGGGGAGCTGTTTTTT
CATSRLAGRSTGELFF
>-|TRBV5-6|TRBJ2-3|-
TGTGCCAGCAGCTTGGTGCGCCAGCTGCGCACAGATACGCAGTATTTT
CASSLVRQLRTDTQYF
>-|TRBV7-9|TRBJ1-2|TRBD1
TGTGCCAGCAGCTTTCTTGGGACAGGGATCTATGGCTACACCTTC
CASSFLGTGIYGYTF
>few|TRBV28|TRBJ2-1|-
TGTGCCAGCAGTCCTCTAGGGGGGGGTGACAATGAGCAGTTCTTC
CASSPLGGGDNEQFF
>-|TRBV7-2|TRBJ2-3|-
TGTGCCAGCAGCCTCCGCCCGCCCGGGGGAGTCGGGTGGGATACGCAGTATTTT
CASSLRPPGGVGWDTQYF
>-|TRBV3-1/TRBV3-2|TRBJ2-1|-
TGTGCCAGCAGCCAGGGACCGGATTTTGGCAATGAGCAGTTCTTC
CASSQGPDFGNEQFF
>-|TRBV6-6|TRBJ1-2|-
TGTGCCAGCCGTCTGGACACAGCTAACTATGGCTACACCTTC
CASRLDTANYGYTF
>-|TRBV10-3|TRBJ2-1|-
TGTGCCATCAGTGTATCGGCCGGAGGCGATGAGCAGTTCTTC
CAISVSAGGDEQFF